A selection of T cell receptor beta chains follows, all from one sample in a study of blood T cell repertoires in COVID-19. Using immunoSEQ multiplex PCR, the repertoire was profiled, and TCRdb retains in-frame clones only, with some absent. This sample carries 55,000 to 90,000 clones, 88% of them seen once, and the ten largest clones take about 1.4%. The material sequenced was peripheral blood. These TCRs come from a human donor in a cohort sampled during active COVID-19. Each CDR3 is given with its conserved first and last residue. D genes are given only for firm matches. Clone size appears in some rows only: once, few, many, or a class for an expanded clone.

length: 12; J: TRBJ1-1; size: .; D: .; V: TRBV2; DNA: TGTGCCAGCAGTGACCGGTACACTGAAGCTTTCTTT; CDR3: CASSDRYTEAFF
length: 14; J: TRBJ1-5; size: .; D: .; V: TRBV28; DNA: TGTGCCAGCAGTTTGGGCGGGGAGGGACAGCCCCAGCATTTT; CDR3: CASSLGGEGQPQHF
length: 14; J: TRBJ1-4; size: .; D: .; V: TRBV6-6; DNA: TGTGCCAGCAGTTACGACTTTCTCAATGAAAAACTGTTTTTT; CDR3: CASSYDFLNEKLFF
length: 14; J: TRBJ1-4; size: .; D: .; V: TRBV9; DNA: TGTGCCAGCAGCGTAGGGCAGGGGAATGAAAAACTGTTTTTT; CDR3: CASSVGQGNEKLFF
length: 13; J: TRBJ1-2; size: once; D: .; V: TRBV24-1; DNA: TGTGCCACCAGTGATGCCTACAGTTATGGCTACACCTTC; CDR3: CATSDAYSYGYTF
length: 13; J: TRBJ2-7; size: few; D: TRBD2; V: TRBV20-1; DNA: TGCAGTGCTAGTTTACTAGCGGAGGGGGAGCAGTACTTC; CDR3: CSASLLAEGEQYF
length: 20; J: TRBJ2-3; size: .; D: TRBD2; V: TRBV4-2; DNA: TGTGCCAGCAGCCAAGGGGGCGGGACTAGCGGGAGGTCGCGCACAGATACGCAGTATTTT; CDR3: CASSQGGGTSGRSRTDTQYF
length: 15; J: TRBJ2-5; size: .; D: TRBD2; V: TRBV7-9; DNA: TGTGCCAGCAGCTTGGTGAGGGAGGGCGGCGAGACCCAGTACTTC; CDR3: CASSLVREGGETQYF
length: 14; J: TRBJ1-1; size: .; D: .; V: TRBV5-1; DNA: TGCGCCAGCAGCTTGGGACAGGAGAACACTGAAGCTTTCTTT; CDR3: CASSLGQENTEAFF
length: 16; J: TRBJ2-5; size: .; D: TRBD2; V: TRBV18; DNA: TGTGCCAGCTCACCGTCTATAAGCGGGAGACAAGAGACCCAGTACTTC; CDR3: CASSPSISGRQETQYF
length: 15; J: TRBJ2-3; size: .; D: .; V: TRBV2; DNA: TGTGCCAGCACTTCCCGGGGGACTAGCACAGATACGCAGTATTTT; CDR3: CASTSRGTSTDTQYF
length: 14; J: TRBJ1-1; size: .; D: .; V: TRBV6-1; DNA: TGTGCCAGCAGCGAAGGCGGTGGAAACACTGAAGCTTTCTTT; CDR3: CASSEGGGNTEAFF
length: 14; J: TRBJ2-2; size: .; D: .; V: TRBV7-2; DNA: TGTGCCAGCAGCTTAGCACTAGCCTCTGGGGAGCTGTTTTTT; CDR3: CASSLALASGELFF
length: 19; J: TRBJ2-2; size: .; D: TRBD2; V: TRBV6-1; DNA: TGTGCCAGCAGTGAAAGGCGGGGGCTAGCGGGAGGGGACACCGGGGAGCTGTTTTTT; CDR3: CASSERRGLAGGDTGELFF
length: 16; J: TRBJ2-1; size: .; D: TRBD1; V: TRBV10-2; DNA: TGCGCCAGCAGTGAGTTACCCTCAGGGGGCCTGAATGAGCAGTTCTTC; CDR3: CASSELPSGGLNEQFF
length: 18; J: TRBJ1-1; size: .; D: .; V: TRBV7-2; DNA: TGTGCCAGCAGCACTACCACCGGGTACAACGGAATGAACACTGAAGCTTTCTTT; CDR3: CASSTTTGYNGMNTEAFF
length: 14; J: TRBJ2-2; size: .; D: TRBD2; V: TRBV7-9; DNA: TGTGCCAGCAGCTGGGGCGGGAGCGCCGGGGAGCTGTTTTTT; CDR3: CASSWGGSAGELFF
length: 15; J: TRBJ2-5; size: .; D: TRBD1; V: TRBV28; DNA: TGTGCCAGCAGTCCCCCCGGGACAGGGAGAGAGACCCAGTACTTC; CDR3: CASSPPGTGRETQYF
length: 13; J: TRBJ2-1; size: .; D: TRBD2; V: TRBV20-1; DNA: TGCAGTGCCAGTAGCGGGAGTTGGGATGAGCAGTTCTTC; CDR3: CSASSGSWDEQFF
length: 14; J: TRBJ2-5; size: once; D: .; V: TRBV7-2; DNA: TGTGCCAGCAGACAGGACAGATTGGGAGAGACCCAGTACTTC; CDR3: CASRQDRLGETQYF
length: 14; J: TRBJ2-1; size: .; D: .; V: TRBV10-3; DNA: TGTGCCATCAGTGAAGTGGACTACTACAATGAGCAGTTCTTC; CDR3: CAISEVDYYNEQFF
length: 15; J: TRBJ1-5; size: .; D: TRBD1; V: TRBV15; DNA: TGTGCCACCAGCAGTGACAGGGCCCAGAGTCAGCCCCAGCATTTT; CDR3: CATSSDRAQSQPQHF
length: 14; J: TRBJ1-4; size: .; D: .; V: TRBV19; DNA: TGTGCCAGTACCCACCGGGAACGTAATGAAAAACTGTTTTTT; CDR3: CASTHRERNEKLFF
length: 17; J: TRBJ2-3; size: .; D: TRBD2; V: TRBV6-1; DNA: TGTGCCAGCAGTGCAGTCTGGGCGGGAGGGCCGGGGGATACGCAGTATTTT; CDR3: CASSAVWAGGPGDTQYF
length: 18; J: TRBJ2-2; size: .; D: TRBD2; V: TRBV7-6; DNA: TGTGCCAGCAGCTTAGTCGGGACTAGCGGGAGGACCACCGGGGAGCTGTTTTTT; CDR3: CASSLVGTSGRTTGELFF
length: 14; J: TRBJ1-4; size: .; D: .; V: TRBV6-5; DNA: TGTGCCAGCAATACCCCCCCAGGGGATGAAAAACTGTTTTTT; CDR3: CASNTPPGDEKLFF
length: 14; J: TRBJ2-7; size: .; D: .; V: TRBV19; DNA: TGTGCCAGTAGTATGGCAGGAAGCCTCTACGAGCAGTACTTC; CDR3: CASSMAGSLYEQYF
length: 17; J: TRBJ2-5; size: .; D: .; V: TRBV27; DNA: TGTGCCAGCACCCCGGGTCCTCCGGGAAAACTCCAAGAGACCCAGTACTTC; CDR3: CASTPGPPGKLQETQYF
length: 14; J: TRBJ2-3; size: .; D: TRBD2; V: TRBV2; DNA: TGTGCCAGCAGTGTATTAGCGGGTTTAGATACGCAGTATTTT; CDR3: CASSVLAGLDTQYF
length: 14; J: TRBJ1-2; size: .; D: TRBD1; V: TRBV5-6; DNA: TGTGCCAGCAGCGTACCCGGGACAGCCTATGGCTACACCTTC; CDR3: CASSVPGTAYGYTF
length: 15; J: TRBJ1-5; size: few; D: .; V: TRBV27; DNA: TGTGCCAGCAGCCGAGACAGTACCGGGTGGCAGCCCCAGCATTTT; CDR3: CASSRDSTGWQPQHF
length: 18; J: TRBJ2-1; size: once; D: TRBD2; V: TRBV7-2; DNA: TGTGCCAGCAGCTTAGGGGGACTAGCGGGAGGGCCCGACAATGAGCAGTTCTTC; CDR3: CASSLGGLAGGPDNEQFF
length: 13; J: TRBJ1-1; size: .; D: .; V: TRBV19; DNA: TGTGCCAGTAGTAGCAGGCTGAACACTGAAGCTTTCTTT; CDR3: CASSSRLNTEAFF
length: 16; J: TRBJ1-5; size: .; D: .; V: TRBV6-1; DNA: TGTGCCAGCAGTGAAAGTCTTGGGCAGCCCCATCAGCCCCAGCATTTT; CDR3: CASSESLGQPHQPQHF
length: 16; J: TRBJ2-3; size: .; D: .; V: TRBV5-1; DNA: TGCGCCAGCAGCTTGGACCGCTACCAGCGTACAGATACGCAGTATTTT; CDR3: CASSLDRYQRTDTQYF
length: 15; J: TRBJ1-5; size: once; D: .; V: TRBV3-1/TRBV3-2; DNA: TGTGCCAGCAGCCAAGAATTGGGGCTAGGGCAGCCCCAGCATTTT; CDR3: CASSQELGLGQPQHF
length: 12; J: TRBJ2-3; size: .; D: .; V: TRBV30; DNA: TGTGCCTGGGCTTTAGGCACAGATACGCAGTATTTT; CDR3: CAWALGTDTQYF
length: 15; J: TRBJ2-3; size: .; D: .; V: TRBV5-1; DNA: TGCGCCAGCAGCTCGACGGTGGAGGGCACAGATACGCAGTATTTT; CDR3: CASSSTVEGTDTQYF
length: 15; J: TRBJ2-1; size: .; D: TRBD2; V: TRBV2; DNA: TGTGCCAGCAATAGACTAGCGGGAGGGAACAATGAGCAGTTCTTC; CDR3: CASNRLAGGNNEQFF
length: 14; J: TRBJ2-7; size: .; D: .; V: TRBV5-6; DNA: TGTGCCAGCAGCCCTAGGAAACCCACCTACGAGCAGTACTTC; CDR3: CASSPRKPTYEQYF